What follows is one T cell receptor (beta chain) and its context. This sample is part of a study of control samples from healthy donors and cancer patients. Germline values: CDR1 SGDLS, CDR2 YYNGEE. The CDR3 is made up of 14 amino acids. Trimming removed 4 bases from V and 5 bases from J; junction bases left unmatched: 5. The data were produced by immunoSEQ multiplex PCR, yet TCRdb's version contains in-frame clones alone and is incomplete. The sample includes about 170,000 clones, about nine tenths of them seen just once. Sequences were obtained from blood. V and J are TRBV9 and TRBJ1-5; 8 bases are shared with TRBD1. This receptor was obtained from a woman under 40 in good health. The CDR3 region has the DNA TGTGCCAGCAGCCCAGGGGGCTGGGATCAGCCCCAGCATTTT. Translation gives CASSPGGWDQPQHF.